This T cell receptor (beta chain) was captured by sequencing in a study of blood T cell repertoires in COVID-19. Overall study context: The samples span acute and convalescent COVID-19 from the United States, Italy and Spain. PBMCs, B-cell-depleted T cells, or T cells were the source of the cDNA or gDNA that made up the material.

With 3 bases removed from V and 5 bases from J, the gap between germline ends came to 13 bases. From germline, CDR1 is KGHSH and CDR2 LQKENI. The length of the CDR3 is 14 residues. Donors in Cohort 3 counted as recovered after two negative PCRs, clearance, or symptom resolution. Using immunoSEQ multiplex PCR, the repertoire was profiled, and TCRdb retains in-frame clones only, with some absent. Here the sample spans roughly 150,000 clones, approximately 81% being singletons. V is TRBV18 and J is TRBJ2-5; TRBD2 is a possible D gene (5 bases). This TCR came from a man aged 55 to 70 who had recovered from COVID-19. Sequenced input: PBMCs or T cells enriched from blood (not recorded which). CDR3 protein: CASSPEAGEETQYF. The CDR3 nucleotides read TGTGCCAGCTCACCCGAGGCCGGGGAGGAGACCCAGTACTTC.